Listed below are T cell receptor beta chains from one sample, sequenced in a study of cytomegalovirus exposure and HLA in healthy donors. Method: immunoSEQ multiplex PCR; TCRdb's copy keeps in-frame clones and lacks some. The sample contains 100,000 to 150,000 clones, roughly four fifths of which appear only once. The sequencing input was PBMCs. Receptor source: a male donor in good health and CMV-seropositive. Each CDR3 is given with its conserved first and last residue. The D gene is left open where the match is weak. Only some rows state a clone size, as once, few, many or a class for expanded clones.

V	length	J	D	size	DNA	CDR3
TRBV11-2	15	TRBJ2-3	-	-	TGTGCCAGCAGCTTATGGCCAGGGGAGGGAGATACGCAGTATTTT	CASSLWPGEGDTQYF
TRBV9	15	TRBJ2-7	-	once	TGTGCCAGCAGCGTAGAGGGTCGGGAGTCCGGCGAGCAGTACTTC	CASSVEGRESGEQYF
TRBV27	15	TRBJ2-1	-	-	TGTGCCAGCAGTTTCGAGGGTAGCTCCTACAATGAGCAGTTCTTC	CASSFEGSSYNEQFF
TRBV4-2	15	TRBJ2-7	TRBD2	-	TGTGCCAGCAGCCAAGATAGCGGGAGCTCCTACGAGCAGTACTTC	CASSQDSGSSYEQYF
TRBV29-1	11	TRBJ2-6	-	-	TGCAGCGTTTCCAGGGCCAACGTCCTGACTTTC	CSVSRANVLTF
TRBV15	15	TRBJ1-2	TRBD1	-	TGTGCCACCAGCAGCGAAGGACAGGGGGCTCTCGGCTACACCTTC	CATSSEGQGALGYTF
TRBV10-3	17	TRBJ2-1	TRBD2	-	TGTGCCATCAGTGAGTCTAGCGGGAGTTCTAGGTACAATGAGCAGTTCTTC	CAISESSGSSRYNEQFF
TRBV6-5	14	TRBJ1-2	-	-	TGTGCCAGCAGCCCGGCCAGGACTCTCTATGGCTACACCTTC	CASSPARTLYGYTF
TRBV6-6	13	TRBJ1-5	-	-	TGTGCCAGCAGTTACGGGAGGGAACAGCCCCAGCATTTT	CASSYGREQPQHF
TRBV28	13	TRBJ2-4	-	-	TGTGCCTGCGAAGAGAGTTTCCAAAACATTCAGTACTTC	CACEESFQNIQYF
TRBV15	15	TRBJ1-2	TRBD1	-	TGTGCCACCAGCACCGGGACAGGGGGTAATTATGGCTACACCTTC	CATSTGTGGNYGYTF
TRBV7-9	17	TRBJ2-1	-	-	TGTGCCAGCAGCCTCTCATGGGACACGTTCTCCTACAATGAGCAGTTCTTC	CASSLSWDTFSYNEQFF
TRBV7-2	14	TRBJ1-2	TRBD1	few	TGTGCCAGCAGCTTTTTGGACAGGGGGCGGGGCTACACCTTC	CASSFLDRGRGYTF
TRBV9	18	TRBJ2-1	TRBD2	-	TGTGCCAGCAGCGTAGGCATGGGGGGACTAGGAACCTACAATGAGCAGTTCTTC	CASSVGMGGLGTYNEQFF
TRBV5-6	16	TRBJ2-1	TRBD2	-	TGTGCCAGCAGCTTGGTAGGCGGGAGTGATTACAATGAGCAGTTCTTC	CASSLVGGSDYNEQFF
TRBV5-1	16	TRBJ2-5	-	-	TGCGCCAGCAGCTTGGGACCCACAGGAGCCCAAGAGACCCAGTACTTC	CASSLGPTGAQETQYF
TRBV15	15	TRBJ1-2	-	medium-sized	TGTGCCACCACCACTGGGGGGAGATCTGACTATGGCTACACCTTC	CATTTGGRSDYGYTF
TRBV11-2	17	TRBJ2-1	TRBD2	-	TGTGCCAGCAGCTTAGCTTTCGGACTAGCGGAACCTAATGAGCAGTTCTTC	CASSLAFGLAEPNEQFF
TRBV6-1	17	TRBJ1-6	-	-	TGTGCCAGCAGTGAAGCGTACGGGGTAGGGCTCGAATCACCCCTCCACTTT	CASSEAYGVGLESPLHF
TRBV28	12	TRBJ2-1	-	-	TGTGCCAGCAGTTTATCTTACAATGAGCAGTTCTTC	CASSLSYNEQFF
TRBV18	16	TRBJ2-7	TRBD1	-	TGTGCCAGCTCACCCGATCCGGGACAGTCCTCCTACGAGCAGTACTTC	CASSPDPGQSSYEQYF
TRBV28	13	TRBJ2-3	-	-	TGTGCCAGCCAAAGGGGGGGGGCAGATACGCAGTATTTT	CASQRGGADTQYF
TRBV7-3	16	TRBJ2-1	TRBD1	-	TGTGCCAGCAGCTTATCACAGGGGACGACCTACAATGAGCAGTTCTTC	CASSLSQGTTYNEQFF
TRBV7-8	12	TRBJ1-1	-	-	TGTGCCAGCAGCCGAGGGAGGACTGAAGCTTTCTTT	CASSRGRTEAFF